This TCR beta chain was recorded in a study of CD8+ T cells in alopecia areata. As the sequencing template, cDNA was produced by extracting RNA and reverse transcribing it. Only in-frame clones appear in the TCRdb table, and some are missing; sequencing was by immunoSEQ multiplex PCR. The sample contains approximately 58,000 clones, 44% of which appear only once. V gave up 6 bases and J gave up 0 bases, with 9 bases separating them. The germline CDR1 and CDR2 sequences are MGHDK and SYGVNS. The CDR3 has 13 residues. As part of sample collection, lesional scalp punch biopsies and peripheral blood were taken from alopecia areata patients.

V gene TRBV25-1 combines with J gene TRBJ2-7; the D gene is possibly TRBD1 (5 bases). Sequencing was carried out using NKG2D-low CD8+ T cells sorted from blood. This receptor was obtained from a human donor with alopecia areata. The CDR3 DNA is TGTGCCAGCAGAGACAGATACTCCTACGAGCAGTACTTC. Protein sequence: CASRDRYSYEQYF.